These 26 T cell receptor beta chains originate from one sample sequenced in a study of blood T cell repertoires in COVID-19. This table comes from immunoSEQ multiplex PCR, and its TCRdb copy is limited to in-frame clones, with some not included. The data show some 350,000 clones, roughly nine tenths seen once. The sequenced sample was PBMCs or T cells enriched from blood (not recorded which). These receptors originate from a man between 18 and 35 years old who had recovered from COVID-19.

The rearrangement links TRBV5-4 to TRBJ2-3; 7 nucleotides match TRBD1. Unmatched junction bases numbered 6, after V lost 0 bases and J lost 2 bases. Germline CDR1 is SGHNT and CDR2 is YYREEE (reference sequence). This CDR3 region has 16 residues. The CDR3 region is CASSLAGQPFTDTQYF. In DNA, the CDR3 is TGTGCCAGCAGCTTGGCGGGACAGCCTTTCACAGATACGCAGTATTTT.

CDR3 DNA sequence: TGTGCCAGCAGTGAACGGGTAGGGGTTAATGAAAAACTGTTTTTT. This codes for CASSERVGVNEKLFF. The rearrangement joins TRBV6-1 to TRBJ1-4; TRBD1 might be the D (5 bases). The V end was cut by 2 bases, the J end by 4 bases, with 11 bases between. CDR1 is MNHNS and CDR2 is SASEGT in the germline V gene. CDR3 size: 15 residues.

The CDR3 here is CASSFRGQNYGYTF. CDR3 bases: TGTGCCAGCAGTTTCCGCGGACAGAACTATGGCTACACCTTC. This chain uses TRBV27 with TRBJ1-2; D is possibly TRBD1 (6 bases). The V gene's germline CDR1 is MNHEY and CDR2 SMNVEV (reference sequence). The CDR3 has 14 residues. V shed 3 bases and J shed 2 bases, with 10 bases lying between them.

This chain connects TRBV28 to TRBJ1-2, with D unresolved. Trimming removed 1 base from V and 4 bases from J, with 13 bases in between. CDR1 is MDHEN, CDR2 SYDVKM, per germline. CDR3 size: 15 residues. The CDR3 sequence: CASSLLAGNAYGYTF. The CDR3 DNA follows: TGTGCCAGCAGTTTATTAGCGGGGAATGCCTATGGCTACACCTTC.

This clone is a singleton in its sample. The chain combines TRBV5-1 with TRBJ1-3; D not certain. CDR3 size: 16 residues. Trimming shortened V by 4 bases and J by 0 bases, and 14 bases separated the two germline ends. CDR1 is SGHRS and CDR2 is YFSETQ in the germline V gene. CDR3 protein: CASSPFARGSGNTIYF. CDR3 sequence (DNA): TGCGCCAGCAGCCCCTTCGCCCGAGGCTCTGGAAACACCATATATTTT. The full variable domain, with the rest looked up from reference TRBV5-1 and TRBJ1-3, is KAGVTQTPRYLIKTRGQQVTLSCSPISGHRSVSWYQQTPGQGLQFLFEYFSETQRNKGNFPGRFSGRQFSNSRSEMNVSTLELGDSALYLCASSPFARGSGNTIYFGEGSWLTVV.

The chain is built from TRBV5-1 and TRBJ2-3; D unclear. CDR3 length: 15 amino acids. Germline-derived CDR1 and CDR2 are SGHRS and YFSETQ. V lost 2 bases, J lost 2 bases, and 12 bases lay in between. CDR3 in DNA: TGCGCCAGCAGCTTTTTCGGAGTCCCCACAGATACGCAGTATTTT. Its protein is CASSFFGVPTDTQYF.

This clone was detected only a few times. This chain joins TRBV12-3 or TRBV12-4 and TRBJ2-7, with TRBD1 identical over 8 bases. Trimming cost V 10 bases and J 3 bases; bases outside gene matches: 5. The CDR3 consists of 12 residues. This CDR3 is CATRDRYYEQYF. The CDR3 bases are TGTGCCACCCGGGACAGGTACTACGAGCAGTACTTC.

V is TRBV28 and J is TRBJ1-2, with 7 bases identical to TRBD1. The CDR3 loop spans 13 amino acids. Germline CDR1 MDHEN, CDR2 SYDVKM. Trimming cost V 5 bases and J 10 bases; bases outside gene matches: 10. In DNA form, the CDR3 reads TGTGCCAGCAGTGAGCGACCAGGGGGAGTCTACACCTTC. Protein product: CASSERPGGVYTF.

The chain uses TRBV27 and TRBJ1-5; 8 positions agree with TRBD1. Germline values: CDR1 MNHEY, CDR2 SMNVEV (reference sequence). V shed 5 bases, J shed 0 bases, and the junction held 9 bases outside the gene matches. The CDR3 totals 17 residues. CDR3 residues: CASSLTPTGGSNQPQHF. The CDR3, as DNA: TGTGCCAGCAGTCTCACTCCAACAGGGGGTAGCAATCAGCCCCAGCATTTT.

The chain combines TRBV6-5 with TRBJ1-1; the D gene is possibly TRBD1 (5 bases). Per the germline V gene, CDR1 is MNHEY and CDR2 is SVGAGI. The CDR3 contains 14 residues. V was cut by 7 bases and J by 1 base, with 13 bases left in between. The CDR3 is CASMFRVGNTEAFF. The CDR3 DNA reads TGTGCCAGCATGTTCAGGGTAGGGAACACTGAAGCTTTCTTT.

This rearrangement joins TRBV18 to TRBJ2-1; D may be TRBD1 (6 bases). Germline CDR1 reads KGHSH; CDR2 reads LQKENI. Trimming stripped 3 bases from V and 15 bases from J, with 21 bases between. The CDR3 is made up of 14 amino acids. The CDR3: CASSPQDVQGKWFF. CDR3 DNA: TGTGCCAGCTCACCCCAGGACGTACAGGGAAAGTGGTTCTTC.

With respect to this clone: Its ends do not fully match the called genes, so a read error is possible. The gene calls are TRBV7-9 and TRBJ1-3; 7 bases match TRBD1. CDR3 length equals 12 residues. Germline-derived CDR1 and CDR2 are SEHNR and FQNEAQ (reference sequence). The CDR3 region has the DNA TGCGGGGACAGTCTCTCTGGAAACACCATATATTTT. Encoded protein: CGDSLSGNTIYF. The complete variable domain, with remaining parts taken from reference TRBV7-9 and TRBJ1-3, reads DTGVSQNPRHKITKRGQNVTFRCDPISEHNRLYWYRQTLGQGPEFLTYFQNEAQLEKSRLLSDRFSAERPKGSFSTLEIQRTEQGDSAMYLCGDSLSGNTIYFGEGSWLTVV.

The J gene is TRBJ2-1, the V gene TRBV28; the D gene is possibly TRBD1 (5 bases). The CDR3 is 13 amino acids. Trimming took 3 bases from V and 7 from J, leaving 10 bases between them. Germline CDR1 MDHEN, CDR2 SYDVKM. The CDR3 DNA sequence: TGTGCCAGCAGTTTGAGGCAGGGTAATGAGCAGTTCTTC. This sequence encodes CASSLRQGNEQFF.

The V call is TRBV7-9, the J call TRBJ2-1, with 12 bases matching TRBD2. V lost 5 bases, J lost 6 bases, and 8 bases stayed unmatched. The CDR3 runs 16 residues. CDR1 SEHNR and CDR2 FQNEAQ come from the germline V gene (reference sequence). CDR3 in DNA: TGTGCCAGCAGCGGATGGACTAGCGGGAAGGGCAATGAGCAGTTCTTC. Translation: CASSGWTSGKGNEQFF.

The CDR3: CASSRGLLVTGELFF. The CDR3 nucleotides read TGTGCCAGCAGCCGAGGACTCTTGGTCACCGGGGAGCTGTTTTTT. The chain joins TRBV7-8 to TRBJ2-2; tentative D call: TRBD2 (5 bases). This CDR3 spans 15 amino acids. Germline CDR1 is SGHVS and CDR2 is FQNEAQ. The germline V and J ends were trimmed by 5 bases and 4 bases, with 14 bases remaining between them.

The rearrangement uses TRBV10-2 and TRBJ1-5; unclear D gene. Germline V gives CDR1 WSHSY, CDR2 SAAADI. V dropped 7 bases and J dropped 4 bases, with 11 bases sitting between them. This CDR3 contains 13 residues. In DNA form, the CDR3 reads TGCGCCAGCAAGCTACAGTGGAATCAGCCCCAGCATTTT. Its translation: CASKLQWNQPQHF.

This clone was recorded a few times. The chain recombines TRBV5-6 with TRBJ2-7; D might be TRBD2 (5 bases). V lost 4 bases to trimming and J lost 6 bases, with 11 bases between them. The CDR3 spans 12 residues. Germline V CDR1 and CDR2: SGHDT, YYEEEE. The CDR3 loop reads CASSKEVGEQYF. As DNA, the CDR3 is TGTGCCAGCAGCAAGGAGGTTGGCGAGCAGTACTTC. The complete variable domain, with remaining parts taken from reference TRBV5-6 and TRBJ2-7, reads DAGVTQSPTHLIKTRGQQVTLRCSPKSGHDTVSWYQQALGQGPQFIFQYYEEEERQRGNFPDRFSGHQFPNYSSELNVNALLLGDSALYLCASSKEVGEQYFGPGTRLTVT.

The V and J genes are TRBV18 and TRBJ1-5, with TRBD1 identical over 9 bases. Germline V gene sequence: CDR1 KGHSH, CDR2 LQKENI. V trimming: 4 bases; J trimming: 7 bases; junction bases outside the gene matches: 5. This CDR3 has 14 amino acids. CDR3 nucleotide sequence: TGTGCCAGCTCACAGGACAGGGGAAAACAGCCCCAGCATTTT. Protein: CASSQDRGKQPQHF. Drawing the rest from reference TRBV18 and TRBJ1-5, the complete variable domain is NAGVMQNPRHLVRRRGQEARLRCSPMKGHSHVYWYRQLPEEGLKFMVYLQKENIIDESGMPKERFSAEFPKEGPSILRIQQVVRGDSAAYFCASSQDRGKQPQHFGDGTRLSIL.

This chain joins TRBV3-1 (or the pseudogene TRBV3-2) and TRBJ1-5; tentative D call: TRBD1 (5 bases). V was cut by 1 base and J by 6 bases, with 10 bases left in between. Germline loops: CDR1 LGHDT, CDR2 YNNKEL (reference sequence). The CDR3 extends over 14 amino acids. The CDR3, as DNA: TGTGCCAGCAGCCAAGGGACATTACCTCAGCCCCAGCATTTT. Translation: CASSQGTLPQPQHF.

The chain uses TRBV6-5 and TRBJ1-3, with D perhaps TRBD1 (5 bases). Trimming removed 2 bases at V and 1 base at J, with 9 bases between. Germline V gene lookup returns CDR1 MNHEY and CDR2 SVGAGI. This CDR3 is 15 amino acids long. The CDR3 sequence: CASSYGAGSGNTIYF. The CDR3 nucleotides are TGTGCCAGCAGTTACGGGGCAGGGTCTGGAAACACCATATATTTT.

This clone was seen a single time. V is TRBV27 and J is TRBJ1-6; D not resolved. This CDR3 region has 15 residues. Germline V gene data show CDR1 as MNHEY and CDR2 as SMNVEV (reference sequence). V lost 7 bases and J lost 7, with 17 bases in between. This CDR3 is CASTLLVAGNSPLHF. CDR3 in DNA: TGTGCCAGCACTCTACTAGTCGCGGGGAATTCACCCCTCCACTTT.

The CDR3 nucleotides read TGTGCCAGCAACACGGGGGCAACTAATGAAAAACTGTTTTTT. Protein sequence: CASNTGATNEKLFF. The chain combines TRBV9 with TRBJ1-4, with TRBD1 as a possible D gene (5 bases). Trimming cost V 6 bases and J 0 bases, with 9 bases left between them. Germline V gives CDR1 SGDLS, CDR2 YYNGEE. The CDR3 runs to 14 residues. Full variable domain (missing parts from reference TRBV9 and TRBJ1-4): DSGVTQTPKHLITATGQRVTLRCSPRSGDLSVYWYQQSLDQGLQFLIQYYNGEERAKGNILERFSAQQFPDLHSELNLSSLELGDSALYFCASNTGATNEKLFFGSGTQLSVL.

This chain joins TRBV11-2 and TRBJ2-7; weak D call: TRBD2 (7 bases). Germline V CDR1 and CDR2: SGHAT, FQNNGV. This CDR3 has 13 residues. The ends were cut back, 6 bases at V and 3 bases at J, with 12 bases in the middle. CDR3 bases: TGTGCCAGCAGGGGGGGGCCCGACTACGAGCAGTACTTC. Translated, it gives CASRGGPDYEQYF.

The chain joins TRBV7-9 to TRBJ2-5; 9 nucleotides line up with TRBD2. The CDR3 is made up of 14 amino acids. Germline assignment: CDR1 SEHNR and CDR2 FQNEAQ (reference sequence). J gave up 4 bases and V 11 bases, and 11 bases lay outside the gene matches. CDR3 coding DNA: TGTGCCGCCCGAGATAGCGGGGGATTAGAGACCCAGTACTTC. Its translation: CAARDSGGLETQYF.

This clone was detected once. The chain recombines TRBV2 with TRBJ2-1; TRBD2 matches at 12 bases. The germline CDR1 and CDR2 sequences are SNHLY and FYNNEI. V gave up 4 bases and J gave up 0 bases; unmatched junction bases: 7. CDR3 length: 18 residues. As DNA, the CDR3 is TGTGCCAGCAGTGCGCGGCTAGCGGGGGGGGGCTCCTACAATGAGCAGTTCTTC. It is translated as CASSARLAGGGSYNEQFF.

The chain employs TRBV7-6 and TRBJ1-4; TRBD1 agrees at 10 bases. The J segment lost 7 bases and the V segment lost 4 bases, leaving 3 bases of the junction unmatched. Looked up from germline, CDR1 is SGHVS and CDR2 is FNYEAQ. CDR3 size: 14 residues. The CDR3 region has the DNA TGTGCCAGCAGCTCCGGGACAGGGGTTGAAAAACTGTTTTTT. This translates into CASSSGTGVEKLFF.